The 23 T cell receptor beta chains below were found in one sample sequenced in a study of T cell responses to AZD1222 COVID-19 vaccine. Produced via immunoSEQ multiplex PCR; TCRdb's table is partial and in-frame only. This sample has 120,000 to 150,000 clones; 75% to 95% occur once, and the top ten carry approximately 3%. The sample in question was peripheral blood, obtained on day 0 of MenACWY control vaccination. All receptors come from an adult in good health.

The chain links TRBV11-2 to TRBJ2-7; 8 bases fit TRBD1. V was pared by 1 base and J by 5 bases, with 4 bases of the junction left unmatched. Germline V gene data show CDR1 as SGHAT and CDR2 as FQNNGV. This CDR3 has 14 amino acids. This CDR3 reads CASSLGTGLNEQYF. DNA of the CDR3: TGTGCCAGCAGCTTAGGGACAGGGCTTAACGAGCAGTACTTC.

This clone came up a few times. V gene TRBV12-3 or TRBV12-4 combines with J gene TRBJ1-6, with D hard to call. The CDR3 has 12 amino acids. V lost 6 bases and J 3 bases, leaving 3 bases between the germline ends. The CDR3 nucleotides read TGTGCCAGCAGCGGCTATAATTCACCCCTCCACTTT. It encodes CASSGYNSPLHF.

The chain recombines TRBV4-1 with TRBJ2-3; possibly TRBD1 or TRBD2 for D (5 bases each). The CDR3 contains 15 residues. The ends were cut back, 6 bases at V and 1 base at J, with 14 bases in the middle. Germline V CDR1 and CDR2: MGHRA, YSYEKL. Written as DNA, the CDR3 is TGCGCCAGCAGGACTAAGGGGCGAGGCACAGATACGCAGTATTTT. Translating it yields CASRTKGRGTDTQYF.

The rearrangement links TRBV27 to TRBJ1-2, with unresolved D. The germline V and J ends were trimmed by 6 bases and 2 bases, with 7 bases remaining between them. The germline V gene has CDR1 MNHEY and CDR2 SMNVEV (reference sequence). The CDR3 totals 12 residues. CDR3 region: CASSPDNYGYTF. The CDR3 bases are TGTGCCAGCAGCCCGGACAACTATGGCTACACCTTC.

This chain joins TRBV12-3 or TRBV12-4 and TRBJ2-7; unclear D gene. Trimming took 5 bases from V and 9 from J, leaving 11 bases between them. The CDR3 contains 11 residues. In DNA, the CDR3 is TGTGCCAGCAGTCGGAAGGGTGGGCAGTACTTC. Amino acid sequence: CASSRKGGQYF.

The chain couples TRBV7-8 to TRBJ1-3; D is undetermined. This CDR3 is built from 13 residues. Trimming stripped 0 bases from V and 4 bases from J, with 4 bases between. Per germline, CDR1 SGHVS and CDR2 FQNEAQ. The CDR3 sequence: CASSLAQGNTIYF. In DNA form, the CDR3 reads TGTGCCAGCAGCTTAGCGCAGGGAAACACCATATATTTT.

The V gene is TRBV19, the J gene TRBJ1-2; D perhaps matches TRBD1 (5 bases). This CDR3 spans 14 amino acids. With 6 bases removed from V and 6 bases from J, the gap between germline ends came to 17 bases. Germline-derived CDR1 and CDR2 are LNHDA and SQIVND (reference sequence). CDR3 nucleotide sequence: TGTGCCAGTAGCAACAGGCACCGGCGGGATGGCTACACCTTC. Residues: CASSNRHRRDGYTF.

The chain joins TRBV5-1 to TRBJ2-7; TRBD1 might be the D (6 bases). The length of the CDR3 is 15 residues. Trimming took off 4 bases at V and 3 bases at J, with 17 bases between the two ends. Germline values: CDR1 SGHRS, CDR2 YFSETQ. CDR3 residues: CASSGVRGNDYEQYF. As DNA, the CDR3 is TGCGCCAGCAGCGGGGTGAGGGGGAATGACTACGAGCAGTACTTC.

The rearrangement joins TRBV12-3 or TRBV12-4 to TRBJ2-1, with 8 bases fitting TRBD2. V was clipped by 5 bases and J by 6 bases; unmatched bases: 3. The length of the CDR3 is 13 residues. CDR3 bases: TGTGCCAGCAGTCAAGCGGGAGTCAATGAGCAGTTCTTC. Protein sequence: CASSQAGVNEQFF.

V usage is TRBV9 and J usage is TRBJ2-2, with 8 bases aligning to TRBD2. V shed 4 bases, J shed 6 bases, and the junction held 8 bases outside the gene matches. The CDR3 sequence is 15 residues long. From germline, CDR1 is SGDLS and CDR2 YYNGEE. The CDR3 nucleotides read TGTGCCAGCAGCCCCCGCGCGGGAGGTCCCGGGGAGCTGTTTTTT. It is translated as CASSPRAGGPGELFF.

The chain links TRBV7-2 to TRBJ2-2, with 10 nucleotides matching TRBD1. The CDR3 has 17 amino acids. V lost 5 bases to trimming and J lost 0 bases; unmatched junction nucleotides: 6. CDR1 SGHTA and CDR2 FQGNSA come from the germline V gene. Written as DNA, the CDR3 is TGTGCCAGCAGCCCAGGACAGGGGGAGACGAACACCGGGGAGCTGTTTTTT. Its translation: CASSPGQGETNTGELFF.

The chain couples TRBV2 to TRBJ2-4, with a tentative D call TRBD1 (6 bases). Per germline, CDR1 SNHLY and CDR2 FYNNEI. The CDR3 length is 16 residues. Trimming pared 6 bases from V and 2 bases from J, leaving 17 bases between. CDR3 sequence reads: CASSRSTGITKNIQYF. The CDR3 DNA reads as TGTGCCAGCAGCAGATCTACAGGGATAACCAAAAACATTCAGTACTTC.

The CDR3 is CASSRDRTSYEQYF. CDR3 bases: TGTGCCAGCAGTCGGGACCGGACCTCCTACGAGCAGTACTTC. This chain joins TRBV6-5 and TRBJ2-7; D tentatively reads TRBD1 or TRBD2 (5 bases each). CDR1 and CDR2 from the germline V gene are MNHEY and SVGAGI. V was trimmed by 5 bases and J by 0 bases, leaving 11 bases between them. This CDR3 is built from 14 residues.

The chain has TRBV29-1 and TRBJ1-1, with D possibly matching TRBD1 (5 bases). In germline, CDR1 is SQVTM, CDR2 ANQGSEA. The length of the CDR3 is 11 residues. The V and J ends lost 4 bases and 7 bases respectively, with 10 bases between them. CDR3 DNA: TGCAGCGTTGGGGACGGTAGTGAAGCTTTCTTT. Translation: CSVGDGSEAFF.

The chain carries TRBV11-2 and TRBJ1-2; no reliable D call. The CDR3 covers 13 residues. Trimming took 1 base from V and 4 from J, leaving 7 bases between them. Germline lookup yields CDR1 SGHAT and CDR2 FQNNGV. CDR3 DNA sequence: TGTGCCAGCAGCTTAGGGCAGCCCTATGGCTACACCTTC. It yields the protein CASSLGQPYGYTF.

The J gene is TRBJ1-2, the V gene TRBV4-1; a weak D match, TRBD1 (6 bases). CDR1 MGHRA and CDR2 YSYEKL come from the germline V gene. The V gene lost 3 bases and the J gene lost 8 bases, with 19 bases spanning the gap. CDR3 length: 15 residues. The CDR3 DNA reads TGCGCCAGCAGCCATGGGGACAACTTCGGGAGGGGCTACACCTTC. Protein sequence: CASSHGDNFGRGYTF.

Note on this clone: Different DNA sequences within this sample yield the same CDR3. The chain employs TRBV7-9 and TRBJ1-2; D not certain. The germline V gene has CDR1 SEHNR and CDR2 FQNEAQ (reference sequence). CDR3 length: 13 amino acids. Trimming pared 3 bases from V and 2 bases from J, leaving 7 bases between. The CDR3 sequence: CASSLRPNYGYTF. As DNA, the CDR3 is TGTGCCAGCAGCTTGCGCCCGAACTATGGCTACACCTTC.

The gene calls are TRBV2 and TRBJ1-1; no clear D gene. There are 11 residues in the CDR3. The V gene lost 0 bases and the J gene lost 11 bases, with 7 bases spanning the gap. Per germline, CDR1 SNHLY and CDR2 FYNNEI. The CDR3 loop reads CASSEALRAFF. Here the CDR3 DNA reads TGTGCCAGCAGTGAAGCGCTTCGGGCTTTCTTT.

The chain couples TRBV28 to TRBJ2-3; TRBD2 might be the D (6 bases). V was cut by 4 bases and J by 4 bases, with 21 bases left in between. The CDR3 runs 17 residues. Looked up from germline, CDR1 is MDHEN and CDR2 is SYDVKM. The CDR3 nucleotides read TGTGCCAGCAGTTCGCAACGGGGGATTAGGGCCGCAGATACGCAGTATTTT. Its protein is CASSSQRGIRAADTQYF. The variable domain in full, completed from reference TRBV28 and TRBJ2-3, reads DVKVTQSSRYLVKRTGEKVFLECVQDMDHENMFWYRQDPGLGLRLIYFSYDVKMKEKGDIPEGYSVSREKKERFSLILESASTNQTSMYLCASSSQRGIRAADTQYFGPGTRLTVL.

The chain recombines TRBV4-1 with TRBJ1-5; TRBD1 might be the D (5 bases). CDR1 MGHRA and CDR2 YSYEKL come from the germline V gene. The length of the CDR3 is 14 residues. V was shortened by 6 bases and J by 9 bases, with 18 bases between the two germline ends. The CDR3 loop reads CASSGTARDPPQHF. Written as DNA, the CDR3 is TGCGCCAGCAGTGGGACGGCTCGGGACCCGCCCCAGCATTTT.

The sample holds a few counts of this clone. The chain links TRBV7-9 to TRBJ2-7, with D uncertain. CDR3 length equals 13 residues. Per germline, CDR1 SEHNR and CDR2 FQNEAQ (reference sequence). The ends were cut back, 3 bases at V and 2 bases at J, with 8 bases in the middle. CDR3: CASSFEMTYEQYF. The CDR3 bases are TGTGCCAGCAGCTTCGAAATGACCTACGAGCAGTACTTC. The full variable domain, completed using reference TRBV7-9 and TRBJ2-7, is DTGVSQNPRHKITKRGQNVTFRCDPISEHNRLYWYRQTLGQGPEFLTYFQNEAQLEKSRLLSDRFSAERPKGSFSTLEIQRTEQGDSAMYLCASSFEMTYEQYFGPGTRLTVT.

This chain joins TRBV10-2 and TRBJ1-5; D call uncertain. The V and J ends lost 3 bases and 0 bases respectively, with 9 bases between them. CDR3 length: 15 amino acids. In germline, CDR1 is WSHSY, CDR2 SAAADI. Here the CDR3 reads CASSEEGYSNQPQHF. For the CDR3, the DNA is TGCGCCAGCAGTGAAGAAGGCTATAGCAATCAGCCCCAGCATTTT.

This sequence joins TRBV7-9 and TRBJ1-5, with unresolved D. The V gene's germline CDR1 is SEHNR and CDR2 FQNEAQ (reference sequence). This CDR3 has 15 amino acids. Trimming removed 0 bases at V and 9 bases at J, with 15 bases between. The CDR3 loop reads CASSLALANSGPQHF. The DNA of the CDR3 is TGTGCCAGCAGCTTAGCGTTGGCCAATTCGGGGCCCCAGCATTTT.